Shown below are 30 T cell receptor beta chains from a single sample sequenced in a study of cytomegalovirus exposure and HLA in healthy donors. The study ran its PCR with 60 Vbeta and 13 Jbeta primers. Clones were read by immunoSEQ multiplex PCR, and TCRdb kept only the in-frame ones, dropping some. The data contain 150,000 to 200,000 clones, roughly 80% of them singletons. Sequenced sample: PBMCs. All receptors come from a woman aged 40-49 years in good health and CMV-seronegative.

The V and J genes are TRBV7-3 and TRBJ2-1, with TRBD2 identical over 10 bases. V shed 5 bases, J shed 7 bases, and the junction held 17 bases outside the gene matches. This CDR3 contains 18 residues. The germline V gene has CDR1 SGHTA and CDR2 FQGTGA. The CDR3 DNA sequence: TGTGCCAGCAGCCCCAATGGGGGGGCTAGCGGGAGTTTGAATGAGCAGTTCTTC. It codes for CASSPNGGASGSLNEQFF.

The chain carries TRBV6-5 and TRBJ2-1; perhaps TRBD2 as D (5 bases). Germline V lookup: CDR1 MNHEY, CDR2 SVGAGI. Deletions cut 6 bases from V and 3 bases from J, with 12 bases between. The CDR3 consists of 14 residues. The CDR3 coding sequence is TGTGCCAGCAGGGGCTCGACTAACTACAATGAGCAGTTCTTC. Translating gives CASRGSTNYNEQFF.

This clone appeared once. The CDR3 reads CASSPGQGAYIQYF. The CDR3, as DNA: TGTGCCAGCTCACCGGGACAGGGGGCTTACATTCAGTACTTC. The chain couples TRBV18 to TRBJ2-4; 12 nucleotides align to TRBD1. The CDR3 has 14 residues. Trimming removed 3 bases from V and 8 bases from J; junction bases left unmatched: 2. Germline V lookup: CDR1 KGHSH, CDR2 LQKENI.

J is TRBJ2-3 and V is TRBV7-9, with 8 positions matching TRBD1. Losses at the gene ends were 1 base for V and 9 bases for J; bases not matched to a gene: 6. Germline V gene sequence: CDR1 SEHNR, CDR2 FQNEAQ (reference sequence). CDR3 length equals 14 residues. For the CDR3, the DNA is TGTGCCAGCAGCTTAGGACAGGGGTTTGGCACGCAGTATTTT. Protein product: CASSLGQGFGTQYF. The full variable domain, rest sourced from reference TRBV7-9 and TRBJ2-3, is DTGVSQNPRHKITKRGQNVTFRCDPISEHNRLYWYRQTLGQGPEFLTYFQNEAQLEKSRLLSDRFSAERPKGSFSTLEIQRTEQGDSAMYLCASSLGQGFGTQYFGPGTRLTVL.

This clone was found once. The chain joins TRBV7-3 to TRBJ2-1, with 8 bases that match TRBD2. Looked up from germline, CDR1 is SGHTA and CDR2 is FQGTGA. V lost 5 bases to trimming and J lost 1 base; unmatched junction nucleotides: 7. This CDR3 is 16 amino acids long. CDR3 coding DNA: TGTGCCAGCAGCAAACCGGGACTAGTTTCCTACAATGAGCAGTTCTTC. This encodes CASSKPGLVSYNEQFF.

The chain uses TRBV7-8 and TRBJ2-5, with D possibly matching TRBD1 (5 bases). The germline V gene encodes CDR1 SGHVS and CDR2 FQNEAQ. Trimming stripped 2 bases from V and 1 base from J, with 8 bases between. The CDR3 is 14 residues long. CDR3 coding DNA: TGTGCCAGCAGCTTAAGACAGTTCCAAGAGACCCAGTACTTC. Its protein is CASSLRQFQETQYF.

The chain uses TRBV2 and TRBJ2-1; TRBD2 might be the D (5 bases). V lost 10 bases and J 3 bases, leaving 19 bases between the germline ends. Germline values: CDR1 SNHLY, CDR2 FYNNEI. The CDR3 loop spans 15 amino acids. The CDR3 DNA follows: TGTGCCACTAAGGACGGGGAAAGAAGCTACAATGAGCAGTTCTTC. Protein sequence: CATKDGERSYNEQFF.

Of note for this clone: Other DNA sequences in the same sample also yield this CDR3. The J gene is TRBJ1-4, the V gene TRBV4-2; 10 positions agree with TRBD1. The CDR3 is 18 residues long. Germline loops: CDR1 LGHNA, CDR2 YNFKEQ. V was pared by 2 bases and J by 8 bases, with 14 bases of the junction left unmatched. In DNA, the CDR3 is TGTGCCAGCAGCCAAACGGGGACAGGGGTACGTGCCGGGGAAAAACTGTTTTTT. It encodes CASSQTGTGVRAGEKLFF.

This chain links TRBV7-2 with TRBJ2-7; 7 bases fit TRBD1. Germline loops: CDR1 SGHTA, CDR2 FQGNSA. The trim removed 5 bases at V and 4 bases at J, leaving 11 bases unmatched. CDR3 length: 15 residues. CDR3 protein: CASSPRQGLRYEQYF. CDR3 nucleotide sequence: TGTGCCAGCAGCCCCAGACAGGGATTAAGGTACGAGCAGTACTTC.

The rearrangement uses TRBV6-6 and TRBJ2-2, with TRBD2 matching over 7 bases. Germline V CDR1 and CDR2: MNHNY, SVGAGI (reference sequence). V trimming: 8 bases; J trimming: 1 base; junction bases outside the gene matches: 1. The CDR3 totals 13 residues. The CDR3 protein is CASERGNTGELFF. The CDR3 DNA sequence: TGTGCCAGCGAGCGGGGGAACACCGGGGAGCTGTTTTTT.

V gene TRBV7-2 combines with J gene TRBJ2-5, with D perhaps TRBD2 (6 bases). Germline assignment: CDR1 SGHTA and CDR2 FQGNSA. Between the trimmed V and J ends, which lost 1 base and 3 bases, there was a span of 9 bases. The CDR3 sequence is 14 residues long. CDR3 bases: TGTGCCAGCAGCTTAGGGGGAGGAAAAGAGACCCAGTACTTC. It codes for CASSLGGGKETQYF.

This chain joins TRBV11-2 and TRBJ2-2; the match to TRBD2 covers 9 bases. J lost 4 bases, V lost 1 base, and 4 bases had no gene match. The V gene's germline CDR1 is SGHAT and CDR2 FQNNGV. The CDR3 sequence is 16 residues long. The CDR3 spells CASSLGLRGGTGELFF. In nucleotides, the CDR3 is TGTGCCAGCAGCTTAGGTTTGCGGGGGGGCACCGGGGAGCTGTTTTTT.

The rearrangement links TRBV4-1 to TRBJ1-2; 8 nucleotides line up with TRBD1. CDR1 MGHRA and CDR2 YSYEKL come from the germline V gene. This CDR3 has 18 amino acids. The V segment lost 0 bases and the J segment 5 bases; nucleotides outside the gene matches: 14. The CDR3 here is CASSQEDLIRTGRYGYTF. CDR3 nucleotides: TGCGCCAGCAGCCAAGAAGATTTGATAAGGACAGGGCGTTATGGCTACACCTTC.

The chain employs TRBV11-3 and TRBJ1-2, with TRBD1 identical over 10 bases. Trimming at V came to 1 base and at J to 6 bases, leaving 14 bases not matched to a gene. The CDR3 spans 18 residues. CDR1 SGHNT and CDR2 YENEEA come from the germline V gene. The CDR3 nucleotides read TGTGCCAGCAGCTTAGCGAATCCATGGACAGGGGGGAAGGATGGCTACACCTTC. This sequence encodes CASSLANPWTGGKDGYTF.

This chain joins TRBV7-2 and TRBJ2-3, with 9 positions matching TRBD2. Germline CDR1 SGHTA, CDR2 FQGNSA. J lost 6 bases, V lost 2 bases, and 6 bases had no gene match. This CDR3 is 15 amino acids long. DNA for the CDR3: TGTGCCAGCAGCTTACCGACTAGCGGCCCGGATACGCAGTATTTT. This translates into CASSLPTSGPDTQYF.

The chain links TRBV14 to TRBJ1-2; D remains ambiguous. Germline loops: CDR1 SGHDN, CDR2 FVKESK. The CDR3 extends over 13 amino acids. V was trimmed by 1 base and J by 7 bases, leaving 10 bases between them. The CDR3 loop reads CASSQGSLVGYTF. The CDR3, as DNA: TGTGCCAGCAGCCAAGGGTCGTTAGTTGGCTACACCTTC.

This clone has only one observation. V usage is TRBV28 and J usage is TRBJ1-5; D unclear. Germline assignment: CDR1 MDHEN and CDR2 SYDVKM. V shed 3 bases and J shed 2 bases, with 14 bases lying between them. This CDR3 is built from 16 residues. CDR3 residues: CASSFGPPGGNQPQHF. Written as DNA, the CDR3 is TGTGCCAGCAGTTTCGGCCCTCCCGGAGGCAATCAGCCCCAGCATTTT.

This clone was recorded a few times. This sequence joins TRBV5-1 and TRBJ2-1; a possible D gene is TRBD1 (5 bases). The CDR3 extends over 14 amino acids. The germline gives CDR1 SGHRS, CDR2 YFSETQ. V gave up 0 bases and J gave up 7 bases, with 11 bases separating them. The CDR3 DNA reads TGCGCCAGCAGCTTGGATCAGGGATGGAATGAGCAGTTCTTC. Amino acids: CASSLDQGWNEQFF.

J is TRBJ1-6 and V is TRBV5-1; possible D gene TRBD1, 5 bases. V was pared by 0 bases and J by 6 bases, with 10 bases between. Germline CDR1 SGHRS, CDR2 YFSETQ. This CDR3 comprises 15 residues. CDR3 nucleotides: TGCGCCAGCAGCTTGGAGGGGATCTCTAATTCACCCCTCCACTTT. Amino acid sequence: CASSLEGISNSPLHF.

The gene calls are TRBV19 and TRBJ1-5, with 11 bases fitting TRBD1. Trimming removed 4 bases from V and 0 bases from J; junction bases left unmatched: 8. The CDR3 sequence is 18 residues long. Germline V lookup: CDR1 LNHDA, CDR2 SQIVND (reference sequence). The DNA of the CDR3 is TGTGCCAGTAGTAGGGGACAGGGGGGGGGATATAGCAATCAGCCCCAGCATTTT. This translates into CASSRGQGGGYSNQPQHF.

This clone has more than one count but fewer than ten. J is TRBJ1-2 and V is TRBV14, with 7 positions matching TRBD1. The V segment lost 3 bases and the J segment 4 bases; nucleotides outside the gene matches: 8. Germline V gene sequence: CDR1 SGHDN, CDR2 FVKESK. The CDR3 totals 15 residues. The CDR3 is CASSQVDRVGYGYTF. The CDR3 DNA follows: TGTGCCAGCAGCCAGGTCGACAGGGTAGGCTATGGCTACACCTTC. The whole variable domain, remainder taken from reference TRBV14 and TRBJ1-2, is EAGVTQFPSHSVIEKGQTVTLRCDPISGHDNLYWYRRVMGKEIKFLLHFVKESKQDESGMPNNRFLAERTGGTYSTLKVQPAELEDSGVYFCASSQVDRVGYGYTFGSGTRLTVV.

This clone was observed a few times. The rearrangement joins TRBV5-1 to TRBJ2-7, with D perhaps matching TRBD2 (6 bases). Germline assignment: CDR1 SGHRS and CDR2 YFSETQ. The CDR3 consists of 13 residues. The ends were cut back, 5 bases at V and 7 bases at J, with 16 bases in the middle. The CDR3 sequence: CASRRDSSGEQYF. The CDR3, as DNA: TGCGCCAGCAGAAGGGACTCCTCGGGTGAGCAGTACTTC. The full variable domain, its missing parts supplied by reference TRBV5-1 and TRBJ2-7, is KAGVTQTPRYLIKTRGQQVTLSCSPISGHRSVSWYQQTPGQGLQFLFEYFSETQRNKGNFPGRFSGRQFSNSRSEMNVSTLELGDSALYLCASRRDSSGEQYFGPGTRLTVT.

The V call is TRBV4-1, the J call TRBJ1-2, with a possible D match to TRBD1 (6 bases). Germline-derived CDR1 and CDR2 are MGHRA and YSYEKL. V was clipped by 6 bases and J by 4 bases, with 15 bases between them. The CDR3 covers 14 residues. The CDR3 loop is CASRPPGQLYGYTF. DNA of the CDR3: TGCGCCAGCAGGCCTCCGGGACAACTCTATGGCTACACCTTC.

The chain combines TRBV7-3 with TRBJ2-5, with a possible D match to TRBD1 (6 bases). Trimming stripped 4 bases from V and 4 bases from J, with 13 bases between. The CDR3 consists of 14 residues. CDR1 is SGHTA, CDR2 FQGTGA, per germline. The CDR3 sequence: CASSSTGLGETQYF. In DNA, the CDR3 is TGTGCCAGCAGCTCTACAGGGCTTGGAGAGACCCAGTACTTC.

V gene TRBV19 combines with J gene TRBJ2-5; 10 bases agree with TRBD2. Germline values: CDR1 LNHDA, CDR2 SQIVND (reference sequence). CDR3 length: 15 residues. The ends lost 3 bases at V and 3 bases at J; junction bases unmatched: 4. As DNA, the CDR3 is TGTGCCAGTAGTATGGGACTAGCGCCAGAAGAGACCCAGTACTTC. Amino acids: CASSMGLAPEETQYF.

This clone has more than one count but fewer than ten. The V call is TRBV6-1, the J call TRBJ2-7; 8 bases are a match to TRBD1. CDR3 length: 15 amino acids. Germline CDR1 reads MNHNS; CDR2 reads SASEGT. Losses at the gene ends were 6 bases for V and 0 bases for J; bases not matched to a gene: 7. The CDR3 is CASRLRTGTSYEQYF. In nucleotides, the CDR3 is TGTGCCAGCAGGCTCAGGACAGGGACCTCCTACGAGCAGTACTTC.

This chain connects TRBV7-2 to TRBJ2-1; possibly TRBD2 for D (6 bases). This CDR3 is built from 13 residues. The V and J ends lost 0 bases and 7 bases respectively, with 7 bases between them. Germline V gives CDR1 SGHTA, CDR2 FQGNSA. CDR3 protein: CASSLAGLNEQFF. The CDR3 DNA reads TGTGCCAGCAGCTTAGCGGGACTTAATGAGCAGTTCTTC.

This clone was seen more than once but under ten times. V gene TRBV6-6 combines with J gene TRBJ2-4, with 9 bases identical to TRBD1. This CDR3 has 14 amino acids. Per the germline V gene, CDR1 is MNHNY and CDR2 is SVGAGI (reference sequence). With V trimmed by 5 bases and J by 12 bases, 11 bases remained unmatched. CDR3 DNA: TGTGCCAGCAGTCCTCCGGGACAGGGAGACAGTCAGTACTTC. Protein: CASSPPGQGDSQYF.

This clone was found a few times. J is TRBJ1-6 and V is TRBV7-3, with D unresolved. Germline V CDR1 and CDR2: SGHTA, FQGTGA. This CDR3 comprises 16 residues. Trimming cost V 4 bases and J 0 bases, with 10 bases left between them. The CDR3 spells CASSSKGGSYNSPLHF. CDR3 bases: TGTGCCAGCAGCTCAAAAGGAGGCTCCTATAATTCACCCCTCCACTTT.

This chain links TRBV2 with TRBJ2-7; 13 nucleotides match TRBD2. The J segment lost 7 bases and the V segment lost 8 bases, leaving 14 bases of the junction unmatched. This CDR3 has 16 amino acids. Per germline, CDR1 SNHLY and CDR2 FYNNEI. The CDR3 here is CASGAGIGLAGEEQYF. The CDR3 nucleotides are TGTGCCAGCGGGGCAGGGATCGGACTAGCGGGAGAAGAGCAGTACTTC.